These 6 T cell receptor beta chains were all obtained from the same sample, sequenced in a study of shared clonotypes between healthy human individuals. Naive CD8 cells were CD45RO-negative, positively selected for CCR7, excluding terminally differentiated effector memory CD45RA+ cells. Sequencing was performed with immunoSEQ multiplex PCR; in TCRdb, only in-frame clones are kept and a portion is missing. The data contain hundreds of thousands of clones, approximately 96% of them singletons. Sequencing used naive CD8+ T cells sorted from blood. The receptors originated from a woman in her 30s in good health.

Comments on this clone: Other DNA variants within this sample encode the same CDR3. The rearrangement links TRBV9 to TRBJ2-1; D remains ambiguous. Germline V gene sequence: CDR1 SGDLS, CDR2 YYNGEE. The CDR3 contains 15 residues. With 2 bases removed from V and 1 base from J, the gap between germline ends came to 10 bases. The DNA for the CDR3 is TGTGCCAGCAGCGTGGCAGGTGTATCCTACAATGAGCAGTTCTTC. Encoded protein: CASSVAGVSYNEQFF. The variable domain in full, completed from reference TRBV9 and TRBJ2-1, reads DSGVTQTPKHLITATGQRVTLRCSPRSGDLSVYWYQQSLDQGLQFLIQYYNGEERAKGNILERFSAQQFPDLHSELNLSSLELGDSALYFCASSVAGVSYNEQFFGPGTRLTVL.

The chain recombines TRBV5-6 with TRBJ2-5; D possibly corresponds to TRBD1 (6 bases). The DNA end is a closer match to TRBJ2-7, so the J assignment may be wrong. This CDR3 comprises 12 residues. CDR1 is SGHDT, CDR2 YYEEEE, per germline. The DNA of the CDR3 is TGTGCCAGCAGCGAACAGGGATACGAGCAGTACTTC. It yields the protein CASSEQGYEQYF.

For the CDR3, the DNA is TGCGCCAGCAGCTTGGTACAGGGAAGCGGGGAGCTGTTTTTT. Residues: CASSLVQGSGELFF. The rearrangement uses TRBV5-1 and TRBJ2-2; TRBD1 is a possible D gene (6 bases). Germline V gene data show CDR1 as SGHRS and CDR2 as YFSETQ. The V and J ends lost 0 bases and 7 bases respectively, with 10 bases between them. This CDR3 is built from 14 residues.

The chain recombines TRBV9 with TRBJ1-2; D gene uncertain. The V end lost 0 bases, the J end lost 3 bases, and 9 bases lay between the germline ends. This CDR3 region has 14 residues. The germline gives CDR1 SGDLS, CDR2 YYNGEE. The CDR3 here is CASSVATDHYGYTF. The CDR3, as DNA: TGTGCCAGCAGCGTAGCGACCGATCACTATGGCTACACCTTC.

The genes are TRBV11-2 and TRBJ2-1; 8 bases match TRBD1. Trimming cost V 0 bases and J 9 bases; bases outside gene matches: 10. CDR3 length: 16 residues. The V gene's germline CDR1 is SGHAT and CDR2 FQNNGV. DNA of the CDR3: TGTGCCAGCAGCTTAGATTCCGGGACAGGCCTCATTGAGCAGTTCTTC. Its protein product is CASSLDSGTGLIEQFF.

The table lists this clone with a count of one. This chain connects TRBV5-1 to TRBJ1-2, with D possibly TRBD1 on 6 matching bases. This CDR3 is 15 amino acids long. V shed 0 bases and J shed 7 bases, with 16 bases lying between them. The germline V gene encodes CDR1 SGHRS and CDR2 YFSETQ. The DNA of the CDR3 is TGCGCCAGCAGCTTGGGACAGGACGGCTTCTCTGGCTACACCTTC. Translated: CASSLGQDGFSGYTF. The whole variable domain, remainder taken from reference TRBV5-1 and TRBJ1-2, is KAGVTQTPRYLIKTRGQQVTLSCSPISGHRSVSWYQQTPGQGLQFLFEYFSETQRNKGNFPGRFSGRQFSNSRSEMNVSTLELGDSALYLCASSLGQDGFSGYTFGSGTRLTVV.